The following is a T cell receptor beta chain sequence with its context. The antigen this receptor binds is unknown. There are no base qualities to consult, and no much larger clone falls within one base. The sample comes from a study of blood T cell repertoires in COVID-19 (dated by TCRdb to the early 2020s). Context from the whole study: The collaborator samples originated in the United States, Italy and Spain and spanned the acute and convalescent phases of COVID-19. The material from the prospective study consisted of cDNA or gDNA derived from T cells, B-cell-depleted T cells, or PBMCs. Subjects who had been exposed to COVID-19, were actively infected with it, or had recovered from it provided the deeply sampled blood TCRbeta repertoires that made up the dataset. The repertoires were made available in a free public database intended to serve as a resource for research on the immune response to SARS-CoV-2. The samples were drawn from the first 160 participants of the ongoing ImmuneRACE study and from under 1,500 subjects provided by 6 global collaborators. Nearly every sample came with metadata listing a de-identified subject ID, COVID-19 status, age in years and sex. Where HLA class I and class II types were available, the types were taken from metadata supplied by the sample provider, not from assay-based typing.

The immunoSEQ Assay, a bias-controlled multiplex PCR, was used to amplify TCRbeta CDR3 regions from genomic DNA. As for how the authors treated the data: The number of nucleated cells in each sample was estimated from the amplification of reference gene primers within the assay. Sequence reads were collapsed and filtered to measure the absolute abundance of every unique TCRbeta CDR3 rearrangement. For each sample, productive Simpson clonality was calculated as the square root of Simpson's diversity index across productive rearrangements. What TCRdb holds here is the immuneACCESS table cut down to in-frame rearrangements. Part of the clones is not present; checked against another copy, under half of the missing clones reflect an unresolved V gene, and the others are unexplained. That table supplies the V and J calls and clone size; D and trimming were determined from the DNA. This sample holds under 150,000 clones; 75% to 90% were observed only once. 8% of the sample comes from the top ten.

Findings and caveats that apply to the study as a whole: Clinical and demographic metadata were provided uncurated, with the amount varying by source and participant.

One collaborating source in Seattle enrolled patients while the patients were actively infected and followed the patients over time throughout the course of disease. Each collaborating institution followed its own protocols to collect whole blood in K2EDTA tubes. For TCRbeta analysis, collaborators shipped samples as frozen whole blood, isolated PBMCs, or DNA extracted from either of those sample types. Based on the germline V gene, the CDR1 and CDR2 sequences are SGHTA and FQGNSA. Including the terminal cysteine and phenylalanine, the CDR3 comprises 14 residues. Just the 42-base CDR3 DNA is kept, in frame starting at base 1. Here V drops 4 bases and J drops 7 bases, and the junction holds 7 bases not matched to any gene.

Sequences were obtained from peripheral blood. The sequence joins TRBV7-2 to TRBJ1-2, with 9 central nucleotides matching TRBD1. The source is a woman in her fifties or sixties with COVID-19, enrolled during active disease. CDR3 sequence: CASSWTGVVGGYTF. The nucleotides are TGTGCCAGCAGCTGGACAGGGGTGGTCGGTGGCTACACCTTC. The reference TRBV7-2 and TRBJ1-2 proteins fill in what lies around the CDR3, so the full variable domain reads GAGVSQSPSNKVTEKGKDVELRCDPISGHTALYWYRQSLGQGLEFLIYFQGNSAPDKSGLPSDRFSAERTGGSVSTLTIQRTQQEDSAVYLCASSWTGVVGGYTFGSGTRLTVV.